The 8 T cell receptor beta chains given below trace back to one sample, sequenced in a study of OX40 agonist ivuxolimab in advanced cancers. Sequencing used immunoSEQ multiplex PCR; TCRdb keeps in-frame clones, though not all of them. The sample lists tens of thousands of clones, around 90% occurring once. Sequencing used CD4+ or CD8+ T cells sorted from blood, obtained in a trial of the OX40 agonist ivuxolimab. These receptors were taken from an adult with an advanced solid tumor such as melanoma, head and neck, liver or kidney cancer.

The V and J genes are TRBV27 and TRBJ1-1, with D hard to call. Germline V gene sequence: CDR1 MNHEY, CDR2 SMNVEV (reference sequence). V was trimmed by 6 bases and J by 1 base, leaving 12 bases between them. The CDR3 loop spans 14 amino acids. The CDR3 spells CASSNLGPNTEAFF. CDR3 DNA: TGTGCCAGCAGCAATTTAGGGCCGAACACTGAAGCTTTCTTT.

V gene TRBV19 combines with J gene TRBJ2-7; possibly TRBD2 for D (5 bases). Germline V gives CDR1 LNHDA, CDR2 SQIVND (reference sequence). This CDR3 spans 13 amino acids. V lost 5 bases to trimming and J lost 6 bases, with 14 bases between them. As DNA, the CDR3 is TGTGCCAGTAGTTCGGGGAGTTGGATCGAGCAGTACTTC. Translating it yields CASSSGSWIEQYF.

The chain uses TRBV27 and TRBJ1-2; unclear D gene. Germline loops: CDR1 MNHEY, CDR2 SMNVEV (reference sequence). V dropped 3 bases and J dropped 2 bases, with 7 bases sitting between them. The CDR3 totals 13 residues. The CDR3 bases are TGTGCCAGCAGTTTTACCGAAAACTATGGCTACACCTTC. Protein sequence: CASSFTENYGYTF.

This CDR3 is CSVDAGTGEGKAFF. In DNA form, the CDR3 reads TGCAGCGTGGACGCCGGGACAGGGGAGGGTAAAGCTTTCTTT. The chain uses TRBV29-1 and TRBJ1-1; TRBD1 matches at 10 bases. Germline V gene lookup returns CDR1 SQVTM and CDR2 ANQGSEA. The CDR3 has 14 residues. Trimming removed 6 bases from V and 9 bases from J; junction bases left unmatched: 13.

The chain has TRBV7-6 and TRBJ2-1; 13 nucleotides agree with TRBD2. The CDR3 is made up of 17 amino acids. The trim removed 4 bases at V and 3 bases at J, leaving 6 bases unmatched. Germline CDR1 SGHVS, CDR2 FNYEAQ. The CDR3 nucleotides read TGTGCCAGCAGCTCAACTAGCGGGGGGGTGCTCTACAATGAGCAGTTCTTC. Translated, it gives CASSSTSGGVLYNEQFF.

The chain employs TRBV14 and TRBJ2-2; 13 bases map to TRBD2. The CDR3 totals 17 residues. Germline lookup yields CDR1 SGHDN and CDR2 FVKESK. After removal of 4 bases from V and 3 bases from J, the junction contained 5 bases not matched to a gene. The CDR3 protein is CASSPRTSGGYTGELFF. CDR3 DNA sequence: TGTGCCAGCAGCCCCCGGACTAGCGGGGGCTACACCGGGGAGCTGTTTTTT.

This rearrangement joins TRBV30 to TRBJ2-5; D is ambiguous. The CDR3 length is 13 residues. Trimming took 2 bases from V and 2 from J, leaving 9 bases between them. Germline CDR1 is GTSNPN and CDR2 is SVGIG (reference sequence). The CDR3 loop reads CAWSWAGQETQYF. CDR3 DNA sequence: TGTGCCTGGAGTTGGGCAGGTCAAGAGACCCAGTACTTC.

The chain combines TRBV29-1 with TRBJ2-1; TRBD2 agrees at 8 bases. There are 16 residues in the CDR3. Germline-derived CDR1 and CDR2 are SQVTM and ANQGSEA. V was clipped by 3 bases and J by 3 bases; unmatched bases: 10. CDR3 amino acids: CSVESGAGGFYNEQFF. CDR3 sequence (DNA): TGCAGCGTTGAGTCCGGCGCGGGGGGCTTCTACAATGAGCAGTTCTTC.